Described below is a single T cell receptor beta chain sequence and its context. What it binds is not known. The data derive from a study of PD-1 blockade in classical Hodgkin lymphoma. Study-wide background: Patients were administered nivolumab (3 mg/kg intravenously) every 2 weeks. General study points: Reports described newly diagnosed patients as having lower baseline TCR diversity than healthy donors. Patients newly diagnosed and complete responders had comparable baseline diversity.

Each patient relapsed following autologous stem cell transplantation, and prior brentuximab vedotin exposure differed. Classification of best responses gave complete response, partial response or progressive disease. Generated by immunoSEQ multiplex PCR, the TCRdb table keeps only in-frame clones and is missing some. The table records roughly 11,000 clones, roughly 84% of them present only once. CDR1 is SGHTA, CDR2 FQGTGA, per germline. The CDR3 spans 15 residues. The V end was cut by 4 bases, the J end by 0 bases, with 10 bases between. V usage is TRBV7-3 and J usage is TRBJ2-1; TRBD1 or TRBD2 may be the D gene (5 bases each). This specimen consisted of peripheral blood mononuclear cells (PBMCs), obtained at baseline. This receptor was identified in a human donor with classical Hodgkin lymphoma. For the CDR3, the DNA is TGTGCCAGCAGCTCGGGACCCAGCTCCTACAATGAGCAGTTCTTC. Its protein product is CASSSGPSSYNEQFF.